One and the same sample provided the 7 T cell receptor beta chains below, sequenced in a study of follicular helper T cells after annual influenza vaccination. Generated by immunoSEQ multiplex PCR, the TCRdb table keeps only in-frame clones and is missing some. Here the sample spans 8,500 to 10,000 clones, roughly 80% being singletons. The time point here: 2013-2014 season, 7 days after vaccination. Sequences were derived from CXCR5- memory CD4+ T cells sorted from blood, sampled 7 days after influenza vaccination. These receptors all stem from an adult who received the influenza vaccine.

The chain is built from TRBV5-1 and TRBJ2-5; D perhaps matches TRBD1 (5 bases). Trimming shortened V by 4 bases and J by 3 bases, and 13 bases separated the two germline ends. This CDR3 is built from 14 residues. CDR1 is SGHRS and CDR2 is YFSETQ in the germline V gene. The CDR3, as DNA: TGCGCCAGCAGCCGGTTGACAGAGGAAGAGACCCAGTACTTC. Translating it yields CASSRLTEEETQYF.

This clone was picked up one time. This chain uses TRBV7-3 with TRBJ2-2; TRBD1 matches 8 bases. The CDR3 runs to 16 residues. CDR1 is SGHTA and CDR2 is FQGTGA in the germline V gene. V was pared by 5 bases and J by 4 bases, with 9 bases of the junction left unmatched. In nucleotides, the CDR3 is TGTGCCAGCAGCGCTACCGGGACAGGTAGCACCGGGGAGCTGTTTTTT. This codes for CASSATGTGSTGELFF.

CDR3 region: CATSRRGTQYF. In DNA form, the CDR3 reads TGTGCCACCAGCAGACGTGGTACGCAGTATTTT. The rearrangement links TRBV15 to TRBJ2-3; D remains ambiguous. Germline values: CDR1 LNHNV, CDR2 YYDKDF (reference sequence). This CDR3 comprises 11 residues. Trimming cost V 2 bases and J 8 bases, with 5 bases left between them.

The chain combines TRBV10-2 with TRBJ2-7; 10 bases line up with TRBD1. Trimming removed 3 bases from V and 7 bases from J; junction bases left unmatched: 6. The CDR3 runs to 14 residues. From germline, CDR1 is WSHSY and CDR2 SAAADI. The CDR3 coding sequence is TGCGCCAGCAGTGAAGGGACAGGGGCGGGGGAGCAGTACTTC. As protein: CASSEGTGAGEQYF.

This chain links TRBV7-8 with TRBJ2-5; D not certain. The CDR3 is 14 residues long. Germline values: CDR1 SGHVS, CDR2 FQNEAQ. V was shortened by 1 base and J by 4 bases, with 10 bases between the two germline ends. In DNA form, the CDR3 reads TGTGCCAGCAGCTTAGTTGGGTCGGGAGAGACCCAGTACTTC. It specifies CASSLVGSGETQYF.

The CDR3 protein is CASSPSGGQNTGELFF. The CDR3 DNA sequence: TGTGCCAGCAGTCCCAGCGGGGGCCAGAACACCGGGGAGCTGTTTTTT. This chain uses TRBV6-4 with TRBJ2-2; 8 nucleotides line up with TRBD2. The V gene end was trimmed by 5 bases and the J gene end by 1 base; junction bases not matched to a gene: 6. Per germline, CDR1 MRHNA and CDR2 SNTAGT. The CDR3 length is 16 residues.

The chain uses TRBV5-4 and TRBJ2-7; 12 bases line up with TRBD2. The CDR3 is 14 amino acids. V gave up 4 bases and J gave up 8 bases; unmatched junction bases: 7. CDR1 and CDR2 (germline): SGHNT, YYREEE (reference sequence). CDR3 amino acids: CASSGFGTSGQQYF. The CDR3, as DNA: TGTGCCAGCAGCGGCTTCGGGACTAGCGGGCAGCAGTACTTC.